The source of this T cell receptor beta chain is a study of CDR3 diversity in severe acne (dated by TCRdb to about 2019). Concerning this clonotype: Its target antigen remains unknown. Base qualities are not recorded, but no much larger clone differs from it by a single base.

Library preparation was by PCR. Sequencing used an Illumina HiSeq 2000. TCRdb reprocessed the public reads (quality trimming at Q25 with fastp, clone calling with MiXCR) and kept in-frame beta chains. CDR3 protein duplicates are merged, each entry listing the most common genes and DNA. Within this sample are roughly 79,000 distinct CDR3 sequences, with about 53% of them counted one time only. The biggest ten clones account for about 9.9% of the sample. Ends trimmed: V by 3 bases, J by 5 bases; bases unmatched to a gene: 6. Via the germline V gene, CDR1 is MGHRA and CDR2 YSYEKL. The CDR3 runs 14 amino acids, cysteine and phenylalanine included. The only DNA kept is the CDR3, 42 bases in frame from the first base.

The rearranged segments are TRBV4-1 and TRBJ2-5; 7 bases in between match TRBD2. The sequencing sample was made of blood. This TCR was recovered from a male donor with severe acne vulgaris. At the DNA level, the sequence is TGCGCCAGCAGCCATGCGGGAGCGGAGGAGACCCAGTACTTC. The encoded protein is CASSHAGAEETQYF.